This T cell receptor (beta chain) was documented in a study of CD8+ T cells in alopecia areata. Study-level results: Possibly because of HLA-related factors, TCR sharing was less clear across patients than in mice. An increase in clonality over normal scalp was evident in lesional scalp, especially alopecia totalis/universalis.

The germline V and J ends were trimmed by 1 base and 4 bases, with 10 bases remaining between them. CDR1 is LNHDA and CDR2 is SQIVND in the germline V gene (reference sequence). This CDR3 has 14 residues. Treatment here: oral pan-JAK inhibitor, 5-10 mg twice daily. The sorting of PBMCs gave CD4+ and CD8+ T cells. This clone was found many times. Its antigen is still unknown. The sequencing template was cDNA reverse transcribed from extracted RNA. The method was immunoSEQ multiplex PCR; TCRdb's version includes in-frame clones alone and lacks a portion of them. Of 200,000 or so clones in the sample, more than 45% were seen once.

Sequencing was performed on CD4+ T cells sorted from blood, taken at week 24, from a patient treated with tofacitinib. This chain connects TRBV19 to TRBJ1-2, with D possibly TRBD1 on 5 matching bases. The receptor comes from a human donor with alopecia areata. The DNA for the CDR3 is TGTGCCAGTAGTATAGTGCAGGGCGGCTATGGCTACACCTTC. This codes for CASSIVQGGYGYTF.